Sequencing of this T cell receptor beta chain was carried out in a study of T-cell memory formation after mild COVID-19. Study context: TCR clusters mostly belonged to single donors.

Germline loops: CDR1 SEHNR, CDR2 FQNEAQ (reference sequence). The CDR3 covers 14 residues. Germline trimming cut 6 bases from V and 5 bases from J; bases unmatched to any gene: 9. Details on this clonotype: Its antigen is unidentified.

The study, taken as a whole, reports: The finding that pre-infection memory included some responding clones suggested that cross-reactive memory joined. Proof of SARS-CoV-2 specificity was absent for the second-wave clones that crested on day 37.

TCRdb used MiXCR to reprocess the 5' RACE reads, holding one entry per CDR3 protein. The top ten clones hold roughly 21% of a sample with a few hundred thousand distinct CDR3 sequences, just under 20% of them seen once. V and J are TRBV7-9 and TRBJ2-7; 8 nucleotides match TRBD1. Sequencing input: PBMCs or a T cell subset sorted from them (not recorded which). The source of this sequence is a man between 18 and 29 years old who had mild COVID-19 (a few samples of this study predate the infection). Cell type and time point are not known. In DNA form, the CDR3 reads TGTGCCAGCAGAGACGCAGGGGGCAAGGACGAGCAGTACTTC. It specifies CASRDAGGKDEQYF. Combining the CDR3 with reference TRBV7-9 and TRBJ2-7 gives the whole variable domain DTGVSQNPRHKITKRGQNVTFRCDPISEHNRLYWYRQTLGQGPEFLTYFQNEAQLEKSRLLSDRFSAERPKGSFSTLEIQRTEQGDSAMYLCASRDAGGKDEQYFGPGTRLTVT.